This TCR beta chain came from a study of spatial heterogeneity in lung cancer. Each TCR cDNA molecule carried a unique molecular identifier. TCRdb passed the 5' RACE reads through MiXCR, listing each CDR3 protein once. The sample holds 45,000 to 55,000 distinct CDR3 sequences, roughly 5.7% seen once. The CDR3 sequence is 14 residues long. The germline V gene has CDR1 DFQATT and CDR2 SNEGSKA (reference sequence). The junction had 5 bases not matched to a gene; V was cut back by 1 base and J by 4 bases. The study, taken as a whole, reports: At tumor resection, ubiquitous expanded TCRs were detected in blood more often than later.

Described time point: sample taken at primary tumor resection. Whole RNA was taken from tumor, nontumor lung or frozen PBMC; it was then sequenced unsorted. A total of some 70 untreated early-stage non-small cell lung cancer patients served as donors. In this sample, this clonotype turned up many times. The target antigen is unknown. This sequence joins TRBV20-1 and TRBJ2-3, with 7 bases lining up with TRBD1. The receptor comes from a male donor with early-stage non-small cell lung cancer. This specimen was PBMCs, taken at surgery. As DNA, the CDR3 is TGCAGTGCTAGAGTCAGGGGGACAGCAGATACGCAGTATTTT. The encoded protein is CSARVRGTADTQYF.